This T cell receptor (beta chain) was obtained from a study of cytomegalovirus exposure and HLA in healthy donors. The V segment lost 6 bases and the J segment 0 bases; nucleotides outside the gene matches: 6. The V gene's germline CDR1 is SGHTA and CDR2 FQGNSA. The CDR3 length is 16 residues. The assay was immunoSEQ multiplex PCR, and TCRdb's table has in-frame clones only and misses some. The sample contains fewer than 200,000 clones, around nine tenths of which appear only once. V usage is TRBV7-2 and J usage is TRBJ2-3, with 10 bases matching TRBD2. This TCR was sampled from a man between 25 and 39 years old in good health and CMV-seropositive. Sequencing was carried out using PBMCs. Here the CDR3 DNA reads TGTGCCAGCAGACGGACTAGCGGAGCCAGCACAGATACGCAGTATTTT. The encoded protein is CASRRTSGASTDTQYF.